This entry lists 29 T cell receptor beta chains sequenced from one sample in a study of blood T cell repertoires in COVID-19. Using immunoSEQ multiplex PCR, the repertoire was profiled, and TCRdb retains in-frame clones only, with some absent. This sample has approximately 210,000 clones, with roughly 90% found just once. The specimen was peripheral blood. All receptors derive from a man in his 70s with acute or convalescent COVID-19.

V is TRBV4-2 and J is TRBJ2-7; the D is unclear. Looked up from germline, CDR1 is LGHNA and CDR2 is YNFKEQ. V lost 4 bases and J lost 2, with 9 bases in between. The CDR3 sequence is 13 residues long. This CDR3 reads CASSPLRTYEQYF. The CDR3 nucleotides read TGTGCCAGCAGCCCGTTGAGGACCTACGAGCAGTACTTC.

V usage is TRBV4-1 and J usage is TRBJ1-5; perhaps TRBD1 as D (6 bases). Germline V CDR1 and CDR2: MGHRA, YSYEKL. V was trimmed by 1 base and J by 7 bases, leaving 11 bases between them. This CDR3 spans 14 amino acids. The CDR3 region has the DNA TGCGCCAGCAGCCAAGGTGGGGGCAGGCAGCCCCAGCATTTT. Amino acid sequence: CASSQGGGRQPQHF.

The rearrangement uses TRBV19 and TRBJ1-3; tentative D call: TRBD1 (5 bases). Trimming cost V 3 bases and J 0 bases, with 9 bases left between them. Germline V gene lookup returns CDR1 LNHDA and CDR2 SQIVND (reference sequence). CDR3 size: 15 residues. The CDR3 bases are TGTGCCAGTAGTATTCAGGGCCGCTCTGGAAACACCATATATTTT. As protein: CASSIQGRSGNTIYF.

The chain joins TRBV5-6 to TRBJ1-3; 7 bases align to TRBD1. CDR3 length equals 16 residues. The trim removed 0 bases at V and 4 bases at J, leaving 7 bases unmatched. The germline gives CDR1 SGHDT, CDR2 YYEEEE. Here the CDR3 reads CASSLGAGGSGNTIYF. DNA of the CDR3: TGTGCCAGCAGCTTGGGTGCAGGGGGTAGCGGAAACACCATATATTTT.

The V and J genes are TRBV15 and TRBJ2-1; possibly TRBD2 for D (5 bases). The germline V and J ends were trimmed by 1 base and 4 bases, with 8 bases remaining between them. Germline CDR1 is LNHNV and CDR2 is YYDKDF (reference sequence). This CDR3 contains 14 residues. In nucleotides, the CDR3 is TGTGCCACCAGCAGAGGTGAGGGTTACAATGAGCAGTTCTTC. Amino acid sequence: CATSRGEGYNEQFF.

This chain joins TRBV27 and TRBJ2-7; 13 bases line up with TRBD2. The V segment lost 2 bases and the J segment 2 bases; nucleotides outside the gene matches: 6. This CDR3 has 17 residues. Germline-derived CDR1 and CDR2 are MNHEY and SMNVEV (reference sequence). The CDR3 nucleotides are TGTGCCAGCAGTTTACGGGGACTAGCGGGAAACCCCTACGAGCAGTACTTC. Protein: CASSLRGLAGNPYEQYF.

In its sample, this clone was seen a few times. The chain uses TRBV28 and TRBJ1-2, with TRBD1 matching over 7 bases. CDR1 is MDHEN, CDR2 SYDVKM, per germline. V lost 2 bases to trimming and J lost 4 bases; unmatched junction nucleotides: 1. This CDR3 is built from 13 residues. The CDR3 protein is CASSLDRVYGYTF. In DNA form, the CDR3 reads TGTGCCAGCAGTTTAGACAGGGTCTATGGCTACACCTTC.

J is TRBJ2-3 and V is TRBV14, with 7 bases identical to TRBD2. V shed 0 bases, J shed 2 bases, and the junction held 14 bases outside the gene matches. The CDR3 is 19 residues long. In germline, CDR1 is SGHDN, CDR2 FVKESK. DNA of the CDR3: TGTGCCAGCAGCCAAGATCCAAGGAGCGGGGCGCAAATCACAGATACGCAGTATTTT. Translating gives CASSQDPRSGAQITDTQYF.

V and J are TRBV10-2 and TRBJ2-7, with 9 bases aligning to TRBD1. Trimming took 2 bases from V and 4 from J; bases not matched to a gene: 6. This CDR3 has 15 residues. Germline V CDR1 and CDR2: WSHSY, SAAADI. Here the CDR3 DNA reads TGCGCCAGCAGTGAGATTGACAGGGGGTCATACGAGCAGTACTTC. Amino acid sequence: CASSEIDRGSYEQYF.

V is TRBV5-1 and J is TRBJ2-2; D may be TRBD1 (6 bases). Per germline, CDR1 SGHRS and CDR2 YFSETQ. The CDR3 is 14 amino acids. The germline V and J ends were trimmed by 4 bases and 2 bases, with 9 bases remaining between them. The CDR3 region is CASSVDRNTGELFF. The CDR3 region has the DNA TGCGCCAGCAGCGTGGACAGAAACACCGGGGAGCTGTTTTTT.

The rearrangement uses TRBV4-3 and TRBJ2-7, with D maybe TRBD2 (5 bases). The V gene's germline CDR1 is LGHNA and CDR2 YSLEER. The CDR3 is made up of 17 amino acids. Trimming took off 4 bases at V and 2 bases at J, with 21 bases between the two ends. The CDR3, as DNA: TGCGCCAGCAGCCCCGTTTGGGGTCCGGGATCGCCCTACGAGCAGTACTTC. Amino acids: CASSPVWGPGSPYEQYF.

The chain links TRBV27 to TRBJ1-1; possibly TRBD1 for D (6 bases). The CDR3 covers 14 residues. The germline V and J ends were trimmed by 3 bases and 2 bases, with 10 bases remaining between them. CDR1 is MNHEY and CDR2 is SMNVEV in the germline V gene (reference sequence). CDR3 nucleotides: TGTGCCAGCAGTTTTATGGGGGCCAACACTGAAGCTTTCTTT. It is translated as CASSFMGANTEAFF.

This clone was seen a single time. The chain combines TRBV6-2 or TRBV6-3 with TRBJ1-1, with TRBD1 matching over 7 bases. CDR3 size: 16 residues. The germline gives CDR1 MNHEY, CDR2 SVGEGT. V lost 3 bases, J lost 5 bases, and 12 bases stayed unmatched. CDR3 nucleotide sequence: TGTGCCAGCAGTTATGAGGCAGGGGGAGTGGGAACTGAAGCTTTCTTT. Translating it yields CASSYEAGGVGTEAFF.

This clone occurred a few times. The chain carries TRBV29-1 and TRBJ1-1, with 8 nucleotides matching TRBD1. V dropped 8 bases and J dropped 10; count of bases not matched to a gene: 6. This CDR3 has 10 amino acids. The germline V gene encodes CDR1 SQVTM and CDR2 ANQGSEA. The CDR3 protein is CSTGGLGAFF. As DNA, the CDR3 is TGCAGCACAGGGGGTCTCGGAGCTTTCTTT. Full variable domain (missing parts from reference TRBV29-1 and TRBJ1-1): SAVISQKPSRDICQRGTSLTIQCQVDSQVTMMFWYRQQPGQSLTLIATANQGSEATYESGFVIDKFPISRPNLTFSTLTVSNMSPEDSSIYLCSTGGLGAFFGQGTRLTVV.

This rearrangement joins TRBV3-1 (or the pseudogene TRBV3-2) to TRBJ2-1, with 7 bases identical to TRBD2. This CDR3 region has 16 residues. V dropped 1 base and J dropped 5; count of bases not matched to a gene: 8. CDR1 and CDR2 from the germline V gene are LGHDT and YNNKEL (reference sequence). CDR3 loop: CASSQVGGSGHNEQFF. The CDR3, as DNA: TGTGCCAGCAGCCAAGTGGGCGGGAGCGGCCACAATGAGCAGTTCTTC.

This chain links TRBV6-6 with TRBJ2-7; TRBD2 might be the D (5 bases). The CDR3 covers 14 residues. The V end was cut by 10 bases, the J end by 0 bases, with 16 bases between. Germline CDR1 is MNHNY and CDR2 is SVGAGI (reference sequence). CDR3 amino acids: CATERPGSSYEQYF. CDR3 in DNA: TGTGCCACCGAACGCCCGGGGAGCTCCTACGAGCAGTACTTC.

The chain employs TRBV5-4 and TRBJ1-1; no firm D call. The CDR3 is made up of 15 amino acids. The germline V and J ends were trimmed by 0 bases and 0 bases, with 9 bases remaining between them. CDR1 and CDR2 (germline): SGHNT, YYREEE (reference sequence). The CDR3 nucleotides are TGTGCCAGCAGCTTGGACACCTCAATGAACACTGAAGCTTTCTTT. It codes for CASSLDTSMNTEAFF.

J is TRBJ2-3 and V is TRBV5-1; unclear D gene. The germline CDR1 and CDR2 sequences are SGHRS and YFSETQ. This CDR3 is 14 amino acids long. The V end was cut by 7 bases, the J end by 6 bases, with 18 bases between. The CDR3 loop reads CASRVVGLQDTQYF. DNA for the CDR3: TGCGCCAGCCGAGTCGTAGGCTTACAGGATACGCAGTATTTT.

J is TRBJ2-7 and V is TRBV29-1; 7 bases are a match to TRBD1. J lost 6 bases, V lost 6 bases, and 11 bases had no gene match. CDR1 is SQVTM and CDR2 is ANQGSEA in the germline V gene. This CDR3 is 13 amino acids long. Here the CDR3 DNA reads TGCAGCGTGAGGGACAGAGGGAATATCGAGCAGTACTTC. It codes for CSVRDRGNIEQYF.

V and J are TRBV6-5 and TRBJ2-7; D ambiguous. This CDR3 has 12 residues. V dropped 8 bases and J dropped 0 bases, with 8 bases sitting between them. From germline, CDR1 is MNHEY and CDR2 SVGAGI. Here the CDR3 DNA reads TGTGCCAGCCTGACTGGCTCCTACGAGCAGTACTTC. Protein product: CASLTGSYEQYF.

The chain joins TRBV7-3 to TRBJ2-7, with 12 bases lining up with TRBD2. The CDR3 is 17 residues long. From germline, CDR1 is SGHTA and CDR2 FQGTGA. With V trimmed by 5 bases and J by 3 bases, 11 bases remained unmatched. The CDR3 protein is CASSTRLAGDEYYEQYF. Here the CDR3 DNA reads TGTGCCAGCAGCACCCGACTAGCGGGAGATGAATACTACGAGCAGTACTTC.

The CDR3 is CASSLTGGKNTGELFF. CDR3 sequence (DNA): TGTGCCAGCAGTTTGACAGGGGGGAAGAACACCGGGGAGCTGTTTTTT. This chain connects TRBV28 to TRBJ2-2, with TRBD1 identical over 9 bases. The germline gives CDR1 MDHEN, CDR2 SYDVKM. Trimming took 3 bases from V and 1 from J; bases not matched to a gene: 3. The CDR3 consists of 16 residues. The entire variable domain, with the rest obtained from reference TRBV28 and TRBJ2-2, is as follows: DVKVTQSSRYLVKRTGEKVFLECVQDMDHENMFWYRQDPGLGLRLIYFSYDVKMKEKGDIPEGYSVSREKKERFSLILESASTNQTSMYLCASSLTGGKNTGELFFGEGSRLTVL.

On this clone itself: The sample has other DNA sequences that encode this CDR3 too. The CDR3 is CASSVAGGSTDTQYF. DNA for the CDR3: TGTGCCAGCAGCGTAGCGGGAGGAAGCACAGATACGCAGTATTTT. This chain joins TRBV9 and TRBJ2-3; 7 positions agree with TRBD2. CDR3 length equals 15 residues. Germline V gene data show CDR1 as SGDLS and CDR2 as YYNGEE. Unmatched junction bases numbered 1, after V lost 0 bases and J lost 0 bases.

This rearrangement joins TRBV19 to TRBJ1-6, with D possibly being TRBD1 (6 bases). Germline CDR1 LNHDA, CDR2 SQIVND (reference sequence). CDR3 length: 14 amino acids. With 5 bases removed from V and 7 bases from J, the gap between germline ends came to 12 bases. CDR3 sequence: CASSPTGTNSPLHF. DNA of the CDR3: TGTGCCAGTAGTCCCACAGGGACCAATTCACCCCTCCACTTT.

The chain is built from TRBV19 and TRBJ2-4; D possibly corresponds to TRBD1 (6 bases). CDR3 size: 15 residues. Trimming removed 1 base at V and 7 bases at J, with 14 bases between. Germline V gene data show CDR1 as LNHDA and CDR2 as SQIVND (reference sequence). The CDR3, as DNA: TGTGCCAGTAGTATAGCGGACAGTGCCGTGAACATTCAGTACTTC. Protein product: CASSIADSAVNIQYF.

V gene TRBV24-1 combines with J gene TRBJ2-3; D possibly corresponds to TRBD2 (5 bases). Trimming shortened V by 6 bases and J by 2 bases, and 14 bases separated the two germline ends. The CDR3 contains 15 residues. Looked up from germline, CDR1 is KGHDR and CDR2 is SFDVKD. CDR3 sequence reads: CATSFSAEDTDTQYF. The CDR3 DNA reads TGTGCCACCAGTTTCTCAGCGGAAGACACAGATACGCAGTATTTT.

The CDR3 region is CASSSATGNYGYTF. Written as DNA, the CDR3 is TGTGCCAGCAGCTCCGCGACAGGAAACTATGGCTACACCTTC. The gene calls are TRBV7-2 and TRBJ1-2; D is perhaps TRBD1 (6 bases). CDR1 and CDR2 from the germline V gene are SGHTA and FQGNSA. Trimming took off 4 bases at V and 2 bases at J, with 11 bases between the two ends. The CDR3 runs 14 residues.

This rearrangement joins TRBV3-1 (or the pseudogene TRBV3-2) to TRBJ1-5, with D perhaps matching TRBD1 (5 bases). The CDR3 sequence is 17 residues long. The V end lost 0 bases, the J end lost 2 bases, and 14 bases lay between the germline ends. Germline loops: CDR1 LGHDT, CDR2 YNNKEL (reference sequence). CDR3 amino acids: CASSQDNGPRGNQPQHF. The CDR3 DNA reads as TGTGCCAGCAGCCAAGATAATGGACCCAGGGGCAATCAGCCCCAGCATTTT.

This chain connects TRBV7-8 to TRBJ1-1, with TRBD1 matching over 9 bases. CDR3 length: 16 residues. With V trimmed by 5 bases and J by 1 base, 8 bases remained unmatched. The germline gives CDR1 SGHVS, CDR2 FQNEAQ. The CDR3 loop is CASSPRQGVGNTEAFF. The DNA for the CDR3 is TGTGCCAGCAGCCCTAGACAGGGGGTTGGGAACACTGAAGCTTTCTTT.